The text below deals with one T cell receptor (beta chain). The antigen remains unidentified. The germline CDR1 and CDR2 sequences are SGHRS and YFSETQ. This CDR3 comprises 14 residues. The V gene end was trimmed by 2 bases and the J gene end by 7 bases; junction bases not matched to a gene: 5. Produced via immunoSEQ multiplex PCR; TCRdb's table is partial and in-frame only. The repertoire holds just over 80,000 clones, with approximately 96% as singletons. The data were taken from a study of cytomegalovirus exposure and HLA in healthy donors. Broader study findings: TCR sequences were mostly rare, though some public TCRs occurred in many donors. In vitro checks showed that three CMV-associated chains really do target CMV antigens. In the 95 to 150 validation repertoires, a later analysis found that first-cohort TCR clusters tended to co-occur.

This receptor was obtained from a woman younger than 35 in good health and CMV-seronegative. This chain links TRBV5-1 with TRBJ2-1; 8 nucleotides align to TRBD2. Sequenced material: PBMCs. The CDR3 sequence: CASSFASGFNEQFF. In DNA form, the CDR3 reads TGCGCCAGCAGCTTCGCTAGCGGGTTTAATGAGCAGTTCTTC.